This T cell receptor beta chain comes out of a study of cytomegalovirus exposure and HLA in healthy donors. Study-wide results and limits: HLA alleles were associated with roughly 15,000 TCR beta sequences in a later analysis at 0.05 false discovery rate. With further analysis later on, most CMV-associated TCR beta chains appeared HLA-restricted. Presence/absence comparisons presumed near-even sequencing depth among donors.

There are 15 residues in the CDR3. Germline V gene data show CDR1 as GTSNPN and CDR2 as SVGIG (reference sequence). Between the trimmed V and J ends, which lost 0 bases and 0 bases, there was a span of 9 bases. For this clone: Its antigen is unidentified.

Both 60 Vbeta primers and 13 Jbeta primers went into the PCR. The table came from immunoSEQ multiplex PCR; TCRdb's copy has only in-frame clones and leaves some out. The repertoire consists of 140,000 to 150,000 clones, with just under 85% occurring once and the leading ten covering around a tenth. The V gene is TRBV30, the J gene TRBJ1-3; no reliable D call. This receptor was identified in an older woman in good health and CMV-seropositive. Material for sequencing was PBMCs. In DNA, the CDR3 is TGTGCCTGGAGTGTAGAACAATTCTCTGGAAACACCATATATTTT. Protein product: CAWSVEQFSGNTIYF.